This T cell receptor (beta chain) was identified in a study of T cell responses to AZD1222 COVID-19 vaccine (dated by TCRdb to 2020 to 2022). Regarding the study in general: AZD1222 recipients with second doses at about 4 weeks or about 12 weeks were pooled, because spike-specific TCR depth and breadth did not differ between schedules. A total of about 250 trial participants underwent TCR sequencing, of whom 207 had received two doses of AZD1222 and approximately 26 had received two doses of the MenACWY control vaccine. Enrollment into the trials was organized by age into subgroups of 18-55, 56-69 and 70-plus years, and those subgroups contained roughly 150, 30 and 60 TCR-sequenced participants, respectively.

Here V drops 3 bases and J drops 3 bases, and the junction holds 6 bases not matched to any gene. The CDR3, from cysteine to phenylalanine, totals 16 residues. Just the 48-base CDR3 DNA is kept, in frame starting at base 1. The germline V gene specifies KGHDR as CDR1 and SFDVKD as CDR2. Worth noting for this clone: It has no known antigen specificity. No base quality information exists; no much larger clone differs at one position.

Study-wide findings and limitations: Because no samples from the day 14 peak response were available, repertoires could be characterized only after the peak T cell response. After two AZD1222 doses, spike-specific TCR breadth and depth were significantly higher than at day 0 and than in MenACWY recipients. Participants were mostly white British and included more females than males, and it was suggested by the authors that clonal diversity may have been underestimated. CD4 TCRs associated with the vaccine covered the entire spike protein, and the dominant responses were in regions 160-218 and 743-854. Conclusions about previously exposed vaccinees were limited because only a handful of AZD1222 recipients were SARS-CoV-2 seropositive at baseline. Reportedly, close to half of the unique spike-specific TCRs recognized epitopes lying outside the regions that are mutated in the B.1.351 and B.1.1.7 variants. The 56-69-year group was small, and its depth increase did not reach significance, likely because of low power.

The CDR3 regions of human TCRbeta chains were analyzed by immunosequencing. In the original analysis: Repertoire TCRs were matched against a reference library of SARS-CoV-2-specific TCRs generated with the MIRA antigen-specificity platform. Breadth was defined as the fraction of unique TCRs that were SARS-CoV-2-associated. Depth was defined as the fraction of total T cells that were SARS-CoV-2-associated. Using the MIRA data, each spike-specific TCR was assigned both to the spike region to which the TCR was reactive and to a CD4 or CD8 class. Log10-transformed breadth and depth values were compared by one-way ANOVA with Sidak's multiple comparisons tests. What TCRdb holds here is the immuneACCESS table cut down to in-frame rearrangements. Part of the clones is not present; checked against another copy, under half of the missing clones reflect an unresolved V gene, and the others are unexplained. V and J calls and clone size are as listed in that table; D and trimming were resolved from the DNA. The sample table records fewer than 150,000 clones; about nine tenths of these occur just once. The ten largest clones add up to 6% to 8% of the sample.

Taken with the paper, the label for time point translates to: baseline before first vaccination. Samples from vaccinated people were obtained from the UK trials COV001 and COV002, which included a single-blind randomized controlled phase 2/3 trial of AZD1222 (ChAdOx1 nCoV-19) in healthy adults. Trial participant PBMC samples were collected at day 0 and day 28 after the second dose for TCRbeta chain sequencing. Material: peripheral blood, obtained on day 0 of AZD1222 vaccination. The sequence links TRBV24-1 to TRBJ2-2, with TRBD2 identical over 7 junction bases. This receptor was identified in an adult in good health. The DNA is as follows: TGTGCCACCAGTGATCCCGGACTAGGAGACACCGGGGAGCTGTTTTTT. Its protein is CATSDPGLGDTGELFF.